A selection of T cell receptor beta chains follows, all from one sample in a study of cytomegalovirus exposure and HLA in healthy donors. Using immunoSEQ multiplex PCR, the repertoire was profiled, and TCRdb retains in-frame clones only, with some absent. This table has 150,000 to 200,000 clones, roughly four fifths appearing once. The sample consisted of PBMCs. These receptor sequences come from a woman aged 18-30 years in good health and CMV-seropositive. Both conserved end residues are part of each CDR3. A D gene is named only where the DNA matches it firmly. The listing skips clone size in some rows; elsewhere it reads once, few, many or a size class.

d_gene	j_gene	v_gene	abundance	CDR3aa	CDR3nt
.	TRBJ1-1	TRBV29-1	.	CSVDPGGNTEAFF	TGCAGCGTTGATCCGGGTGGGAACACTGAAGCTTTCTTT
TRBD2	TRBJ2-4	TRBV13	.	CASSDGLAGGKNIQYF	TGTGCCAGCAGCGACGGACTAGCGGGGGGGAAAAACATTCAGTACTTC
TRBD1	TRBJ2-3	TRBV5-5	.	CASSLADRGLADTQYF	TGTGCCAGCAGCTTGGCTGACAGGGGATTGGCAGATACGCAGTATTTT
.	TRBJ1-3	TRBV7-2	.	CASGRDLSGNTIYF	TGTGCCAGCGGCAGGGATCTCTCTGGAAACACCATATATTTT
.	TRBJ2-7	TRBV29-1	.	CSVVWRKRSYEQYF	TGCAGCGTTGTCTGGCGGAAGAGGAGCTACGAGCAGTACTTC
TRBD1	TRBJ1-4	TRBV5-8	.	CASSSGQGREKLFF	TGTGCCAGCAGCTCGGGACAGGGGCGGGAAAAACTGTTTTTT
TRBD1	TRBJ1-2	TRBV29-1	few	CTIVQGRGYTF	TGCACGATCGTACAGGGGCGCGGCTACACCTTC
.	TRBJ2-7	TRBV7-9	few	CASSPRGLPYEQYF	TGTGCCAGCAGCCCCCGGGGGTTGCCCTACGAGCAGTACTTC
.	TRBJ1-5	TRBV5-1	.	CASFDRIDQPQHF	TGCGCCAGCTTCGACAGGATTGATCAGCCCCAGCATTTT
.	TRBJ2-1	TRBV9	.	CASGGPRGGIEQFF	TGTGCCAGCGGAGGGCCAAGGGGGGGCATAGAGCAGTTCTTC
TRBD1	TRBJ1-1	TRBV29-1	.	CSVSDRGGTEAFF	TGCAGCGTCTCGGACAGGGGTGGGACTGAAGCTTTCTTT
TRBD1	TRBJ1-1	TRBV11-3	.	CASSRQGSPEAFF	TGTGCCAGCAGCCGACAGGGTTCTCCTGAAGCTTTCTTT
.	TRBJ2-4	TRBV29-1	.	CSVQKTGLAKNIQYF	TGCAGCGTTCAAAAGACAGGACTAGCCAAAAACATTCAGTACTTC
TRBD2	TRBJ2-1	TRBV7-6	.	CASSPGGPSSYNEQFF	TGTGCCAGCAGCCCGGGAGGCCCTAGCTCCTACAATGAGCAGTTCTTC
.	TRBJ1-5	TRBV6-4	.	CASSLEEGQPQHF	TGTGCCAGCAGTTTGGAGGAAGGGCAGCCCCAGCATTTT
TRBD1	TRBJ1-1	TRBV6-6	.	CASSNNRGPFF	TGTGCCAGCAGTAATAACAGGGGGCCTTTCTTT
TRBD2	TRBJ2-7	TRBV7-2	few	CASSLEIAGSEQYF	TGTGCCAGCAGCTTAGAAATAGCGGGCAGCGAGCAGTACTTC
TRBD1	TRBJ2-7	TRBV9	.	CASSSRIGTGNEQYF	TGTGCCAGCAGCAGTCGAATCGGGACAGGGAACGAGCAGTACTTC
TRBD1	TRBJ1-2	TRBV19	.	CASRTGTGGYTF	TGTGCCAGTCGGACCGGGACAGGGGGCTACACCTTC
TRBD2	TRBJ2-5	TRBV19	.	CASSRPSGSGTQYF	TGTGCCAGTAGTCGTCCTAGCGGGTCTGGGACCCAGTACTTC
TRBD1	TRBJ1-2	TRBV9	.	CASSVGTGGNGYTF	TGTGCCAGCAGCGTAGGGACAGGGGGCAATGGCTACACCTTC
.	TRBJ2-3	TRBV5-4	.	CASRGGDTQYF	TGTGCCAGCAGGGGCGGGGATACGCAGTATTTT
TRBD1	TRBJ2-5	TRBV6-1	few	CASRETGLKETQYF	TGTGCCAGCAGAGAGACAGGGTTGAAAGAGACCCAGTACTTC
TRBD2	TRBJ2-3	TRBV20-1	.	CRAGGTQYF	TGCAGAGCGGGGGGCACGCAGTATTTT
.	TRBJ1-2	TRBV5-5	.	CASSLAGAVGYTF	TGTGCCAGCAGCTTGGCTGGGGCTGTTGGCTACACCTTC
.	TRBJ1-2	TRBV27	.	CASSSSGGGRDLGYTF	TGTGCCAGCAGTTCGTCCGGGGGTGGACGGGATTTAGGCTACACCTTC
.	TRBJ2-1	TRBV7-3	.	CASRESQDIYNEQFF	TGTGCCAGCAGGGAGAGCCAGGACATCTACAATGAGCAGTTCTTC
TRBD1	TRBJ2-7	TRBV5-1	.	CASSLATPGQGYEQYF	TGCGCCAGCAGCTTGGCTACTCCGGGACAGGGCTACGAGCAGTACTTC
.	TRBJ2-3	TRBV11-3	once	CASSLSHTDTQYF	TGTGCCAGCAGCCTCTCACACACAGATACGCAGTATTTT
.	TRBJ2-1	TRBV7-9	.	CASSLPTHAAGASYNEQFF	TGTGCCAGCAGCTTACCGACCCACGCCGCGGGGGCCTCCTACAATGAGCAGTTCTTC
TRBD2	TRBJ2-1	TRBV9	.	CASSVGGDEQFF	TGTGCCAGCAGCGTGGGAGGGGATGAGCAGTTCTTC
TRBD1	TRBJ1-3	TRBV9	.	CASNLGDRGLSGNTIYF	TGTGCCAGCAACCTGGGTGACAGGGGGTTATCTGGAAACACCATATATTTT
TRBD1	TRBJ1-4	TRBV27	.	CASSRTGGLATNEKLFF	TGTGCCAGCAGCCGGACAGGGGGCCTTGCAACTAATGAAAAACTGTTTTTT
TRBD1	TRBJ1-2	TRBV5-4	.	CASSLGFGAGGSGGYTF	TGTGCCAGCAGCTTGGGGTTTGGGGCAGGGGGCAGCGGAGGCTACACCTTC
.	TRBJ2-2	TRBV5-6	.	CASSLAGWYTGELFF	TGTGCCAGCAGCTTAGCAGGGTGGTACACCGGGGAGCTGTTTTTT
.	TRBJ1-2	TRBV18	.	CASTRGVREDYGYTF	TGTGCCAGCACCCGGGGTGTAAGGGAGGACTATGGCTACACCTTC
.	TRBJ2-7	TRBV29-1	.	CSVGLADSSYEQYF	TGCAGCGTTGGACTTGCGGATAGCTCCTACGAGCAGTACTTC
TRBD1	TRBJ2-5	TRBV2	once	CASREIQGASSETQYF	TGTGCCAGCAGGGAGATACAGGGGGCCTCATCGGAGACCCAGTACTTC